The present entry profiles one T cell receptor (beta chain) with its context. This sample is drawn from a study of blood T cell repertoires in COVID-19. In the study overall: Acute-phase and convalescent COVID-19 samples originated in the United States, Italy and Spain. The analysed material was cDNA or gDNA that came from T cells, B-cell-depleted T cells, or PBMCs.

The CDR3 is 13 amino acids. J gave up 5 bases and V 4 bases, and 2 bases lay outside the gene matches. Germline V gives CDR1 SGHTA, CDR2 FQGNSA. Authors' analysis steps: Nucleated cell counts were estimated from reference gene primer amplification. The table came from immunoSEQ multiplex PCR; TCRdb's copy has only in-frame clones and leaves some out. V, J and clone size derive from that table, while D and trimming were established from the DNA sequence. Found here are 250,000 to 300,000 clones, around 82% of them singletons; the top ten hold 4.5% to 6.5%. This chain joins TRBV7-2 and TRBJ1-2; 9 nucleotides match TRBD1. The origin of this receptor is a man older than 75 with acute or convalescent COVID-19. The sequenced sample consisted of peripheral blood. This CDR3 is CASSSGQGYGYTF. CDR3 coding DNA: TGTGCCAGCAGCTCAGGACAGGGGTATGGCTACACCTTC. The full variable domain, its missing parts supplied by reference TRBV7-2 and TRBJ1-2, is GAGVSQSPSNKVTEKGKDVELRCDPISGHTALYWYRQSLGQGLEFLIYFQGNSAPDKSGLPSDRFSAERTGGSVSTLTIQRTQQEDSAVYLCASSSGQGYGYTFGSGTRLTVV.